Listed below are T cell receptor beta chains from one sample, sequenced in a study of blood T cells in healthy people across ages. MiXCR, run by TCRdb on the 5' RACE reads, gives a single entry per CDR3 protein. This sample yields around 990,000 distinct CDR3 sequences, of which roughly 24% are seen a single time; 0.75% belongs to the top ten. These records were also assigned to another study, of T cells of mothers and their children.

Source material: blood. These receptors were taken from a girl aged 2-9 years in good health. Each CDR3 is given without its conserved first and last residue. Each record gives: V gene, D gene, CDR3 protein. A D gene is named only where the DNA matches it firmly.

TRBV20-1 NA SARDSQEYEAF
TRBV20-1 NA SASGSDLSTDTQY
TRBV5-4 NA ASSLGPIQEEVGYT
TRBV20-1 NA SARAFDAWEQY
TRBV12-3/TRBV12-4 NA ASSFWVLNEQF
TRBV28 TRBD1 ASSRDRGFLNEQF
TRBV11-2 NA ASSLGQEEAF
TRBV29-1 NA SVVPNEQF
TRBV28 TRBD1 ASSYQGQGATDTQY
TRBV4-2 NA ASSQEGFEGDRYSYGYT
TRBV11-2 TRBD2 ASSLNSGGASDTQY
TRBV7-9 NA ASSPDLLTNEKLF
TRBV12-3/TRBV12-4 NA ASRRVGEDGYT
TRBV12-3/TRBV12-4 TRBD2 ASRLLAGVSNEQF
TRBV5-1 NA ASSLSGDGTQY
TRBV7-9 TRBD2 ASSTGTSGRSDTQY
TRBV6-5 NA ASTWQGGETQY